This TCR beta chain was retrieved from a study of identifying expanded T cells in peripheral blood. The germline CDR1 and CDR2 sequences are SEHNR and FQNEAQ (reference sequence). V shed 3 bases and J 5 bases; nucleotides not matched to a gene: 11. CDR3 length: 16 amino acids. Generated by immunoSEQ multiplex PCR, the TCRdb table keeps only in-frame clones and is missing some. The table includes fewer than 85,000 clones, 75% to 90% detected once. This clonotype was obtained from a person aged 18 to 75 in good health. The sample was blood. The chain couples TRBV7-9 to TRBJ2-5; 8 positions match TRBD1. CDR3 amino acids: CASSFRQGLRVETQYF. The CDR3, as DNA: TGTGCCAGCAGCTTCCGACAGGGGTTGAGGGTGGAGACCCAGTACTTC.